The source of this T cell receptor (beta chain) is a study of T cell responses to AZD1222 COVID-19 vaccine. V dropped 6 bases and J dropped 7; count of bases not matched to a gene: 2. Germline V CDR1 and CDR2: SNHLY, FYNNEI. This CDR3 contains 13 residues. Sequencing used immunoSEQ multiplex PCR; TCRdb keeps in-frame clones, though not all of them. The table includes 200,000 to 300,000 clones, approximately 93% detected once. The chain joins TRBV2 to TRBJ1-6, with 8 bases fitting TRBD1. The starting material was peripheral blood, obtained on day 0 of AZD1222 vaccination. This TCR was sampled from an adult in good health. CDR3 bases: TGTGCCAGCAGGGACAGGGTAAATTCACCCCTCCACTTT. Translation: CASRDRVNSPLHF.